This is a list of T cell receptor beta chains from one sample in a study of blood T cells in healthy people across ages. TCRdb used MiXCR to reprocess the 5' RACE reads, holding one entry per CDR3 protein. The sample consists of about 1.8 million distinct CDR3 sequences, approximately 50% of them appearing once. The specimen was blood. The receptors originated from a woman aged 40 to 50 in good health. Each CDR3 is given with its conserved first and last residue. A D gene is named only where the DNA matches it firmly. Not all rows give a size; the values are once, few, many and, for expanded clones, a class.

clone size	V gene	J gene	D gene	CDR3 DNA	CDR3 protein
few	TRBV20-1	TRBJ2-3	-	TGCAGTGCTAACGCGCGCGGATGGGGCTTAGATACGCAGTATTTT	CSANARGWGLDTQYF
-	TRBV7-9	TRBJ2-7	-	TGTGCCAGCAGCGATACGGGACGAAGCTACAATGAGCAGTACTTC	CASSDTGRSYNEQYF
-	TRBV18	TRBJ1-6	-	TGTGCCAGCTCACCAAGTTCGGGGGCGCGGAATTCACCCCTCCACTTT	CASSPSSGARNSPLHF
-	TRBV15	TRBJ1-4	-	TGTGCCACCAGCAGGGTTAGGACAACTAATGAAAAACTGTTTTTT	CATSRVRTTNEKLFF
few	TRBV6-2/TRBV6-3	TRBJ2-1	TRBD2	TGTGCCAGCAGATCTCCCCGGGGAGCGGGGCGGCCGGATGAGCAGTTCTTC	CASRSPRGAGRPDEQFF
-	TRBV12-3/TRBV12-4	TRBJ2-7	-	TGTGCCAGCAGTTTGGGTCGGGTCATCTCCTACGAGCAGTACTTC	CASSLGRVISYEQYF
-	TRBV6-2/TRBV6-3	TRBJ2-1	-	TGTGCCGCCAAGCCGTCACTGGCGACCAATGAGCAGTTCTTC	CAAKPSLATNEQFF
once	TRBV12-3/TRBV12-4	TRBJ1-6	-	TGTGCCAGCAGTTTCGGGCTCGGTGGTTCACCCCTCCACTTT	CASSFGLGGSPLHF
-	TRBV20-1	TRBJ1-4	TRBD1	TGCAGTGCTAGATTACAGGGGGTATTTGAAAAACTGTTTTTT	CSARLQGVFEKLFF
many	TRBV24-1	TRBJ2-3	TRBD1	TGTGCCACCAGTGATTTGGGACAGGACACAGATACGCAGTATTTT	CATSDLGQDTDTQYF